A selection of T cell receptor beta chains follows, all from one sample in a study of T cells in Graves' hyperthyroidism and ophthalmopathy. In TCRdb, the multiplex PCR reads were re-called with MiXCR into one record per CDR3 protein. The repertoire has 660,000 or so distinct CDR3 sequences, less than 25% of them found once; the top ten carry under 35%. Specimen: blood. These receptors all come from a young man with Graves' ophthalmopathy. Each CDR3 is given with its conserved first and last residue. The D gene is left open where the match is weak. The size of a clone is reported for some rows only, either as once, few or many, or as a class for expanded clones.

TRBV11-2,TRBJ2-2,TRBD2,.,CASSLDRREATDTGELFF,TGTGCCAGCAGCTTAGATCGCCGGGAGGCCACCGACACCGGGGAGCTGTTTTTT
TRBV5-1,TRBJ2-7,.,.,CASSSTDRAYEQYF,TGCGCCAGCAGCTCTACGGACAGAGCCTACGAGCAGTACTTC
TRBV6-1,TRBJ1-5,.,.,CASSPAGIYQPQHF,TGTGCCAGCAGTCCCGCGGGGATCTATCAGCCCCAGCATTTT
TRBV6-2/TRBV6-3,TRBJ2-3,.,few,CASIPSETTDTQYF,TGTGCCAGCATACCGTCGGAAACCACAGATACGCAGTATTTT
TRBV5-1,TRBJ1-5,.,few,CASSLEPGGDQPQHF,TGCGCCAGCAGCTTGGAACCCGGAGGGGATCAGCCCCAGCATTTT
TRBV6-1,TRBJ1-2,.,.,CVSSEEGHTF,TGTGTCAGCAGTGAAGAGGGCCACACCTTC
TRBV18,TRBJ2-6,.,few,CASSPTDSGANVLTF,TGTGCCAGCTCGCCGACAGACTCTGGGGCCAACGTCCTGACTTTC
TRBV7-9,TRBJ2-3,TRBD2,few,CASRTSADTQYF,TGTGCCAGCAGAACTAGCGCAGATACGCAGTATTTT
TRBV7-9,TRBJ2-7,.,many,CASSSQTAYLPYEQYF,TGTGCCAGCAGCTCTCAGACAGCGTACCTTCCCTACGAGCAGTACTTC
TRBV15,TRBJ2-7,.,few,CATSRDLGRTFSYEQYF,TGTGCCACCAGCAGAGATTTGGGCAGGACGTTCTCCTACGAGCAGTACTTC
TRBV7-9,TRBJ2-7,TRBD2,many,CASSWVGGHSSYEQYF,TGTGCCAGCAGCTGGGTGGGAGGGCACTCCTCCTACGAGCAGTACTTC
TRBV30,TRBJ2-2,TRBD1,few,CAWGDRGLTGELFF,TGTGCCTGGGGGGACAGGGGGCTTACCGGGGAGCTGTTTTTT
TRBV10-3,TRBJ2-3,.,.,CASEGRQNTDTQYF,TGTGCCAGCGAAGGACGACAGAACACAGATACGCAGTATTTT
TRBV4-2,TRBJ2-7,.,.,CASSPLNGLPSYEQYF,TGTGCCAGCAGCCCGCTAAACGGTCTACCCTCCTACGAGCAGTACTTC
TRBV30,TRBJ1-1,.,many,CAWSLPDRRATEAFF,TGTGCCTGGAGTCTCCCTGACAGAAGGGCCACTGAAGCTTTCTTT
TRBV6-2/TRBV6-3,TRBJ2-7,TRBD2,few,CASSYGGLAQSGYEQYF,TGTGCCAGCAGTTACGGCGGACTAGCCCAAAGCGGCTACGAGCAGTACTTC
TRBV7-9,TRBJ1-1,.,many,CASSSQGRLGTEAFF,TGTGCCAGCAGCTCTCAGGGAAGGCTAGGCACTGAAGCTTTCTTT
TRBV28,TRBJ1-2,TRBD1,.,CASSYRGGYGYTF,TGTGCCAGCAGTTACAGGGGGGGCTATGGCTACACCTTC
TRBV6-1,TRBJ1-2,.,.,CASVSGGALDYGYTF,TGTGCCAGCGTTTCCGGGGGGGCGCTGGACTATGGCTACACCTTC
TRBV20-1,TRBJ2-7,.,once,CSATPQDTSYEQYF,TGCAGTGCTACCCCACAGGACACCTCCTACGAGCAGTACTTC
TRBV20-1,TRBJ1-6,.,.,CSARRQGFDSPLHF,TGCAGTGCTAGGCGTCAGGGGTTCGATTCACCCCTCCACTTT
TRBV9,TRBJ2-5,.,.,CASSTTSGQAQETQYF,TGTGCCAGCAGCACCACTAGCGGACAGGCCCAAGAGACCCAGTACTTC
TRBV27,TRBJ1-3,.,.,CASSLDSGTGNTIYF,TGTGCCAGCAGTTTAGATTCGGGAACTGGAAACACCATATATTTT
TRBV28,TRBJ1-5,.,.,CASSWGTSIAQPQHF,TGTGCCAGCAGTTGGGGGACTTCGATAGCTCAGCCCCAGCATTTT
TRBV30,TRBJ1-4,.,few,CAWRELGRDNEKLFF,TGTGCCTGGAGAGAACTAGGGAGGGATAATGAAAAACTGTTTTTT
TRBV7-6,TRBJ2-6,.,.,CASSLGLAPTGANVLTF,TGTGCCAGCAGCTTAGGGCTAGCCCCTACTGGGGCCAACGTCCTGACTTTC
TRBV29-1,TRBJ2-3,.,.,CSVGDGDTQYF,TGCAGCGTCGGAGACGGAGATACGCAGTATTTT
TRBV27,TRBJ2-1,TRBD2,few,CASSLLAGVEQFF,TGTGCCAGCAGCCTCCTAGCGGGAGTTGAGCAGTTCTTC
TRBV27,TRBJ1-2,.,.,CASTRGGSYGYTF,TGTGCCAGCACCCGGGGGGGAAGCTATGGCTACACCTTC
TRBV5-1,TRBJ2-7,.,many,CASSLGWENYEQYF,TGCGCCAGCAGCTTGGGATGGGAAAACTACGAGCAGTACTTC
TRBV7-6,TRBJ1-1,.,few,CASSPIDQGFNTEAFF,TGTGCCAGCAGCCCGATCGATCAGGGGTTCAACACTGAAGCTTTCTTT
TRBV6-1,TRBJ2-1,TRBD2,.,CASSVTGTRASGRQVEQFF,TGTGCCAGCAGTGTCACAGGGACCAGAGCTAGCGGGAGACAGGTTGAGCAGTTCTTC
TRBV28,TRBJ2-7,TRBD1,few,CASRKAGQGTYEQYF,TGTGCCAGCCGTAAAGCGGGACAGGGAACCTACGAGCAGTACTTC
TRBV7-2,TRBJ2-1,TRBD2,.,CASTRLAGGYEQFF,TGTGCCAGCACTCGACTAGCGGGAGGTTACGAGCAGTTCTTC
TRBV4-1,TRBJ2-1,TRBD1,few,CASSQRTGDNEQFF,TGCGCCAGCAGTCAGAGGACAGGGGACAATGAGCAGTTCTTC
TRBV15,TRBJ2-2,TRBD1,.,CATSTLAGTGGAGELFF,TGTGCCACCAGCACCCTAGCCGGGACAGGGGGAGCCGGGGAGCTGTTTTTT
TRBV20-1,TRBJ2-2,TRBD2,few,CSARPRELGTGELFF,TGCAGTGCTAGGCCGCGGGAGTTGGGCACCGGGGAGCTGTTTTTT
TRBV3-1,TRBJ1-3,.,few,CASSQDRTVMGGNTIYF,TGTGCCAGCAGCCAAGATAGGACGGTGATGGGTGGAAACACCATATATTTT
TRBV7-8,TRBJ2-1,.,few,CASSLEPQGGTFNEQFF,TGTGCCAGCAGCTTAGAACCCCAGGGGGGGACTTTCAATGAGCAGTTCTTC